The clone carrying this T cell receptor beta chain was picked up many times. The antigen remains unidentified. After removal of 5 bases from V and 8 bases from J, the junction contained 9 bases not matched to a gene. The length of the CDR3 is 15 residues. Germline V CDR1 and CDR2: SEHNR, FQNEAQ (reference sequence). The entirety of the isolated RNA underwent reverse transcription, so expressed TCRB transcripts were sequenced. Using immunoSEQ multiplex PCR, the repertoire was profiled, and TCRdb retains in-frame clones only, with some absent. The data show 130,000 to 150,000 clones, 10% seen once. This sample was taken from a study of beta chain features in type 1 diabetes. The study, taken as a whole, reports: PCR might pick shorter templates more often, in the same way for patients and controls. It was among patients, rather than healthy donors, that naive, central memory and Treg TCRB repertoires appeared more similar.

Post-sort purity exceeded 95% for all sorted populations. The V and J genes are TRBV7-9 and TRBJ2-1; TRBD2 matches at 10 bases. Specimen: naive CD4+ T cells from blood. This TCR derives from a man younger than 30 in good health. This CDR3 reads CASSRGTSAVDEQFF. The CDR3, as DNA: TGTGCCAGCAGCCGAGGGACTAGCGCTGTCGATGAGCAGTTCTTC.